Following are 21 T cell receptor beta chains from one sample sequenced in a study of radiation and T cells in renal cell carcinoma. The time point is: blood 4 weeks post-SBRT, at nephrectomy. As for treatment: 15 Gy SBRT to primary tumor, nephrectomy 4 weeks later. Sequencing used immunoSEQ multiplex PCR; TCRdb keeps in-frame clones, though not all of them. The sample includes about 76,000 clones, roughly 87% of them seen just once. Sequencing used blood, obtained from a patient whose treatment included radiotherapy and nephrectomy. All receptors derive from a woman in her seventies with renal cell carcinoma.

This clone appeared a single time. The rearrangement uses TRBV7-9 and TRBJ2-1; D remains ambiguous. Trimming stripped 5 bases from V and 14 bases from J, with 19 bases between. This CDR3 comprises 13 residues. CDR1 is SEHNR and CDR2 is FQNEAQ in the germline V gene (reference sequence). In DNA form, the CDR3 reads TGTGCCAGCAGCGACAAACACTATTCCGACAAGTTCTTC. Protein product: CASSDKHYSDKFF.

In its sample, this clone was seen a few times. The chain couples TRBV5-1 to TRBJ2-1; the match to TRBD1 covers 7 bases. J was trimmed by 4 bases and V by 5 bases; bases with no gene match: 6. CDR3 length equals 14 residues. The germline CDR1 and CDR2 sequences are SGHRS and YFSETQ. The CDR3 sequence: CASRSGQTYNEQFF. DNA of the CDR3: TGCGCCAGCAGGTCGGGACAGACTTACAATGAGCAGTTCTTC.

Here the CDR3 DNA reads TGCGCCAGCAGCCTCCAGACGGCAGATACGCAGTATTTT. Translated: CASSLQTADTQYF. The chain joins TRBV4-1 to TRBJ2-3; D unresolved. The CDR3 contains 13 residues. Germline V CDR1 and CDR2: MGHRA, YSYEKL. Trimming removed 4 bases at V and 4 bases at J, with 9 bases between.

The chain couples TRBV6-5 to TRBJ1-5; tentatively, D is TRBD1 (5 bases). Trimming removed 5 bases at V and 0 bases at J, with 8 bases between. Germline CDR1 and CDR2: MNHEY and SVGAGI. The CDR3 sequence is 14 residues long. CDR3 in amino acids: CASSTTGSNQPQHF. In DNA form, the CDR3 reads TGTGCCAGCAGTACCACAGGTAGCAATCAGCCCCAGCATTTT.

The V and J genes are TRBV10-1 and TRBJ2-5, with a possible D match to TRBD2 (5 bases). The CDR3 is 15 residues long. The V gene lost 1 base and the J gene lost 4 bases, with 13 bases spanning the gap. Per germline, CDR1 WNHNN and CDR2 SYGVQD (reference sequence). CDR3 DNA sequence: TGCGCCAGCAGTGAGTGGGCAGTACGGGGAGAGACCCAGTACTTC. Amino acids: CASSEWAVRGETQYF.

The chain links TRBV29-1 to TRBJ1-5, with 8 positions matching TRBD1. After removal of 2 bases from V and 3 bases from J, the junction contained 0 bases not matched to a gene. The CDR3 consists of 13 residues. Germline CDR1 and CDR2: SQVTM and ANQGSEA. The CDR3 loop reads CSVEQGANQPQHF. The CDR3 DNA is TGCAGCGTTGAACAGGGGGCCAATCAGCCCCAGCATTTT.

This clone was recorded once. The V and J genes are TRBV28 and TRBJ1-2; the match to TRBD1 covers 10 bases. Per germline, CDR1 MDHEN and CDR2 SYDVKM. The trim removed 11 bases at V and 4 bases at J, leaving 1 base unmatched. The CDR3 totals 11 residues. CDR3: CAGQGGYGYTF. CDR3 DNA sequence: TGTGCCGGACAGGGGGGCTATGGCTACACCTTC.

The chain is built from TRBV7-2 and TRBJ2-3, with 10 bases that match TRBD2. From germline, CDR1 is SGHTA and CDR2 FQGNSA. CDR3 size: 17 residues. V dropped 2 bases and J dropped 0; count of bases not matched to a gene: 5. This CDR3 is CASSLYSGGTSTDTQYF. The CDR3 nucleotides are TGTGCCAGCAGCTTATATAGCGGGGGGACTAGCACAGATACGCAGTATTTT.

The chain employs TRBV19 and TRBJ2-6; the D gene is possibly TRBD2 (5 bases). This CDR3 region has 16 residues. CDR1 and CDR2 from the germline V gene are LNHDA and SQIVND (reference sequence). Trimming removed 7 bases from V and 0 bases from J, with 13 bases in between. The CDR3 sequence: CASTTIGSSGANVLTF. CDR3 DNA sequence: TGTGCCAGTACCACCATAGGGAGCTCTGGGGCCAACGTCCTGACTTTC.

The CDR3 region is CASSLETGVNQPQHF. The CDR3, as DNA: TGTGCCAGCAGTTTAGAGACAGGGGTTAACCAGCCCCAGCATTTT. The chain couples TRBV27 to TRBJ1-5; 8 nucleotides match TRBD1. V lost 2 bases to trimming and J lost 7 bases; unmatched junction nucleotides: 7. The CDR3 runs to 15 residues. The germline CDR1 and CDR2 sequences are MNHEY and SMNVEV (reference sequence).

The chain links TRBV6-5 to TRBJ1-5; a weak D match, TRBD1 (5 bases). The germline V gene encodes CDR1 MNHEY and CDR2 SVGAGI. The CDR3 spans 13 residues. Deletions cut 5 bases from V and 3 bases from J, with 8 bases between. CDR3 sequence (DNA): TGTGCCAGCAGTCGACAGCTCAATCAGCCCCAGCATTTT. Translated: CASSRQLNQPQHF.

This sequence joins TRBV11-2 and TRBJ1-5, with 7 bases matching TRBD1. Trimming removed 3 bases from V and 2 bases from J; junction bases left unmatched: 1. Looked up from germline, CDR1 is SGHAT and CDR2 is FQNNGV. The CDR3 loop spans 14 amino acids. The chain's CDR3 is CASSFDRGNQPQHF. The CDR3, as DNA: TGTGCCAGCAGCTTCGACAGGGGCAATCAGCCCCAGCATTTT.

This clone came up a few times. At one boundary the junction diverges from the germline segment, which might be a read error. This chain joins TRBV7-7 and TRBJ2-5; D is ambiguous. Per germline, CDR1 SSHAT and CDR2 FNYEAQ (reference sequence). This CDR3 has 13 residues. The CDR3 sequence: CASSSVARETQYF. The CDR3 DNA reads TGTGCTAGCAGCTCGGTGGCTCGGGAGACCCAGTACTTC.

This chain connects TRBV21-1 to TRBJ2-7; the table's TRBD1 call for D was not verified on the DNA. TRBV21-1 counts as a pseudogene. This CDR3 comprises 11 residues. In nucleotides, the CDR3 is TGTGCCAGCAGCGAGGGGGATAGGGACTACTTC. This encodes CASSEGDRDYF.

This CDR3 reads CASSPGTEMGYTF. DNA for the CDR3: TGCGCCAGCAGCCCGGGGACAGAAATGGGCTACACCTTC. V and J are TRBV4-3 and TRBJ1-2; TRBD1 matches at 7 bases. With V trimmed by 4 bases and J by 8 bases, 7 bases remained unmatched. The germline V gene encodes CDR1 LGHNA and CDR2 YSLEER. The CDR3 consists of 13 residues.

The rearrangement uses TRBV7-2 and TRBJ2-2; TRBD2 aligns across 13 bases. The CDR3 is made up of 16 amino acids. J lost 10 bases, V lost 5 bases, and 10 bases had no gene match. Germline CDR1 SGHTA, CDR2 FQGNSA. The CDR3 DNA is TGTGCCAGCAGCCCGCGACTAGCGGGGGGAGGAGAGGAGCTGTTTTTT. It yields the protein CASSPRLAGGGEELFF.

V is TRBV4-2 and J is TRBJ1-5; 7 nucleotides agree with TRBD1. Trimming at V came to 2 bases and at J to 2 bases, leaving 9 bases not matched to a gene. CDR3 length equals 17 residues. CDR1 LGHNA and CDR2 YNFKEQ come from the germline V gene. CDR3 residues: CASSQKPQGGGNQPQHF. CDR3 sequence (DNA): TGTGCCAGCAGCCAAAAGCCCCAGGGGGGAGGCAATCAGCCCCAGCATTTT.

This sequence joins TRBV5-1 and TRBJ2-7; 7 nucleotides agree with TRBD2. The CDR3 is 14 residues long. J was trimmed by 2 bases and V by 5 bases; bases with no gene match: 7. In germline, CDR1 is SGHRS, CDR2 YFSETQ. The chain's CDR3 is CASRHLADAYEQYF. DNA for the CDR3: TGCGCCAGCAGGCACCTAGCGGATGCCTACGAGCAGTACTTC.

The chain has TRBV9 and TRBJ1-1, with 7 positions matching TRBD1. The CDR3 covers 14 residues. Germline values: CDR1 SGDLS, CDR2 YYNGEE. V was clipped by 0 bases and J by 8 bases; unmatched bases: 7. CDR3 loop: CASSVGPQGTEAFF. CDR3 nucleotide sequence: TGTGCCAGCAGCGTAGGCCCACAGGGGACCGAAGCTTTCTTT.

This chain links TRBV6-5 with TRBJ2-5, with a tentative D call TRBD1 (5 bases). The germline V and J ends were trimmed by 4 bases and 2 bases, with 8 bases remaining between them. CDR3 length equals 13 residues. The V gene's germline CDR1 is MNHEY and CDR2 SVGAGI. CDR3 loop: CASSLGQQETQYF. The CDR3 coding sequence is TGTGCCAGCAGTTTAGGACAACAAGAGACCCAGTACTTC.

The rearrangement links TRBV7-6 to TRBJ2-2; unclear D gene. Between the trimmed V and J ends, which lost 1 base and 4 bases, there was a span of 4 bases. Looked up from germline, CDR1 is SGHVS and CDR2 is FNYEAQ. This CDR3 has 13 amino acids. CDR3 sequence (DNA): TGTGCCAGCAGCTTAGACCTCACCGGGGAGCTGTTTTTT. Protein sequence: CASSLDLTGELFF.